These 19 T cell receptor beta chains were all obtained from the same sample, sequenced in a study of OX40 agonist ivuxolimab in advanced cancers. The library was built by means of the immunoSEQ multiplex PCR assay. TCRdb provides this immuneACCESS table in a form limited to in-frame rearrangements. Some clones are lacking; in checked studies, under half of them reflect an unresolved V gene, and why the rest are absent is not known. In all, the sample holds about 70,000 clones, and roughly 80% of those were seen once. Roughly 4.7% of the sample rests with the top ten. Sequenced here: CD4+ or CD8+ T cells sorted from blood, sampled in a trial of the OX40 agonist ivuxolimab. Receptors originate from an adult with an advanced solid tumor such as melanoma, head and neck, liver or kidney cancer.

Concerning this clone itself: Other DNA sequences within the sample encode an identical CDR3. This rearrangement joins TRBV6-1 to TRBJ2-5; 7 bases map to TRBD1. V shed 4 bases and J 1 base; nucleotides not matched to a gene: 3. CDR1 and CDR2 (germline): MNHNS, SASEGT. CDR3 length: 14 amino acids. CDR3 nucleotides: TGTGCCAGCAGTGCTGGGACAGTCCAAGAGACCCAGTACTTC. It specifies CASSAGTVQETQYF.

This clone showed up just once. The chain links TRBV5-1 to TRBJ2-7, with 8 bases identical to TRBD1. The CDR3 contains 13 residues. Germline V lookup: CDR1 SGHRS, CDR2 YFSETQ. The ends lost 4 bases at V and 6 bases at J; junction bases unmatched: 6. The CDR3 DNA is TGCGCCAGCAGCCTGGGGACAGGTTCCGAGCAGTACTTC. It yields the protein CASSLGTGSEQYF.

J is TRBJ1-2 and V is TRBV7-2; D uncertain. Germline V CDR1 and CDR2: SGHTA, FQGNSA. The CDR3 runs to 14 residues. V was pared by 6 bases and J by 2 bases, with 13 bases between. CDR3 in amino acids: CASSIYFQNYGYTF. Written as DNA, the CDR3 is TGTGCCAGCAGTATCTACTTTCAGAACTATGGCTACACCTTC.

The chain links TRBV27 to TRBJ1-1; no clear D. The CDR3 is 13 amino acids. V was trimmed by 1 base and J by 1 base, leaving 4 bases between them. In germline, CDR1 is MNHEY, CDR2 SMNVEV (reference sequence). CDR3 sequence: CASSLYRNTEAFF. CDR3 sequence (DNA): TGTGCCAGCAGTTTATACAGGAACACTGAAGCTTTCTTT.

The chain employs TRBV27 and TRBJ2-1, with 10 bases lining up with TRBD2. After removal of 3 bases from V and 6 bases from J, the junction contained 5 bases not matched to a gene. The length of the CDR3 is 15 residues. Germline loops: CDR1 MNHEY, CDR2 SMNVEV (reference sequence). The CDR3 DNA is TGTGCCAGCAGTTTGTGGACTAGCGGTAGCAATGAGCAGTTCTTC. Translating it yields CASSLWTSGSNEQFF.

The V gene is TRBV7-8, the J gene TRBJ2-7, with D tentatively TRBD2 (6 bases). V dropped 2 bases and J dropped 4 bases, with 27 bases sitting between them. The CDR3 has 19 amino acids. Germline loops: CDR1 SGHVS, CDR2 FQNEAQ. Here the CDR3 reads CASSLNVRGSASEKYEQYF. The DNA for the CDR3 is TGTGCCAGCAGCTTAAACGTGCGCGGGTCGGCTAGCGAGAAGTACGAGCAGTACTTC.

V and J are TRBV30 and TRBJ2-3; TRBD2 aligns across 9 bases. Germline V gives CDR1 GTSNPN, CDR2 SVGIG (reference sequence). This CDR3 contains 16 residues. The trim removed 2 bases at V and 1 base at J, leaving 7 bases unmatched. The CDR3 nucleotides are TGTGCCTGGAGTATTCTTAGCGGGAGTGGCACAGATACGCAGTATTTT. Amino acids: CAWSILSGSGTDTQYF. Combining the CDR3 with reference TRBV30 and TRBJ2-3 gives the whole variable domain SQTIHQWPATLVQPVGSPLSLECTVEGTSNPNLYWYRQAAGRGLQLLFYSVGIGQISSEVPQNLSASRPQDRQFILSSKKLLLSDSGFYLCAWSILSGSGTDTQYFGPGTRLTVL.

This chain's CDR3 is CASTETGTDTQYF. CDR3 DNA sequence: TGTGCCAGTACTGAGACAGGGACAGATACGCAGTATTTT. The chain couples TRBV19 to TRBJ2-3; 7 bases match TRBD1. V lost 7 bases and J lost 3; bases outside the gene matches: 4. Looked up from germline, CDR1 is LNHDA and CDR2 is SQIVND (reference sequence). The CDR3 spans 13 residues.

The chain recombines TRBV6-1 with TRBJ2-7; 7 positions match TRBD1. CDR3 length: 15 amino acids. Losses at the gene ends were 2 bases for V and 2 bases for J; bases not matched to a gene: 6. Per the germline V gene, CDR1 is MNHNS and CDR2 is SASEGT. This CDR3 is CASSEWDRGPYEQYF. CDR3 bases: TGTGCCAGCAGTGAATGGGACAGAGGACCCTACGAGCAGTACTTC.

The DNA for the CDR3 is TGTGCCAGCAGCCAGACTAGCGGATACTCAGATACGCAGTATTTT. This translates into CASSQTSGYSDTQYF. This chain joins TRBV5-4 and TRBJ2-3; 9 bases align to TRBD2. CDR1 is SGHNT and CDR2 is YYREEE in the germline V gene (reference sequence). The CDR3 is 15 amino acids. Trimming cost V 4 bases and J 4 bases; bases outside gene matches: 7. Based on the CDR3 plus reference TRBV5-4 and TRBJ2-3, the full variable domain is ETGVTQSPTHLIKTRGQQVTLRCSSQSGHNTVSWYQQALGQGPQFIFQYYREEENGRGNFPPRFSGLQFPNYSSELNVNALELDDSALYLCASSQTSGYSDTQYFGPGTRLTVL.

CDR3 residues: CASSDWRASNQPQHF. DNA for the CDR3: TGTGCCAGCAGTGATTGGCGGGCGAGCAATCAGCCCCAGCATTTT. The chain joins TRBV6-1 to TRBJ1-5, with D hard to call. From germline, CDR1 is MNHNS and CDR2 SASEGT. This CDR3 is 15 amino acids long. The V end was cut by 3 bases, the J end by 1 base, with 10 bases between.

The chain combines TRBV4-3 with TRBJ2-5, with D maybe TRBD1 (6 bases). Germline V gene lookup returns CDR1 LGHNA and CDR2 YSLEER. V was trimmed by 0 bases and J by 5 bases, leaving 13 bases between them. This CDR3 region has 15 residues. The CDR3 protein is CASSQDGGRYETQYF. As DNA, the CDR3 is TGCGCCAGCAGCCAAGATGGGGGCAGGTATGAGACCCAGTACTTC.

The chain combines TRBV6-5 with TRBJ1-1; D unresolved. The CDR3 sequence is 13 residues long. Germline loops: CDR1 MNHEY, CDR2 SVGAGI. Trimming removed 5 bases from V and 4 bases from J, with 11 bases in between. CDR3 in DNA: TGTGCCAGCAGTCTAGGCACCCCCACTGAAGCTTTCTTT. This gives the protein CASSLGTPTEAFF.

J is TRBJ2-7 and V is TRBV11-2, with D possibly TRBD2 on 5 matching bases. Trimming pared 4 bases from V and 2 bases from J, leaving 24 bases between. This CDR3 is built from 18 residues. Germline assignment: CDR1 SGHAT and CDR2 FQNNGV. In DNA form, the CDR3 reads TGTGCCAGCAGCTCTGCCTCTGTACAGAGGAGGAGGCCCTACGAGCAGTACTTC. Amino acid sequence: CASSSASVQRRRPYEQYF.

The chain's CDR3 is CASSLQAAMNTEAFF. The CDR3 DNA reads TGTGCCAGCAGTTTACAGGCAGCAATGAACACTGAAGCTTTCTTT. J is TRBJ1-1 and V is TRBV6-5; a weak D match, TRBD1 (5 bases). This CDR3 has 15 amino acids. V lost 4 bases, J lost 0 bases, and 12 bases lay in between. Germline values: CDR1 MNHEY, CDR2 SVGAGI.

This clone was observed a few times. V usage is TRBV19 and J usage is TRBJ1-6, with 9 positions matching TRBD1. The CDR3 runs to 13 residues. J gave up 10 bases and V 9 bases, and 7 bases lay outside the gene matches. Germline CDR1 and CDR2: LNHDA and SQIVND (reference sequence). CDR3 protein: CASSGQGGSPLHF. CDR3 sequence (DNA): TGTGCCAGCTCGGGACAGGGTGGATCACCCCTCCACTTT.

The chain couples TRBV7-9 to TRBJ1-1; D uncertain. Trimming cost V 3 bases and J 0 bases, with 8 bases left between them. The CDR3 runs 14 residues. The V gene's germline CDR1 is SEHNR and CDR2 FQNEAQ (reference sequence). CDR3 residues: CASSFDRLNTEAFF. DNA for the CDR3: TGTGCCAGCAGCTTCGATCGCTTGAACACTGAAGCTTTCTTT.

The CDR3 DNA reads as TGTGCCAGTAGGACTAGCGGGGACATTCAGTACTTC. Translated, it gives CASRTSGDIQYF. The rearrangement uses TRBV19 and TRBJ2-4, with 11 bases that match TRBD2. Losses at the gene ends were 6 bases for V and 8 bases for J; bases not matched to a gene: 0. Germline-derived CDR1 and CDR2 are LNHDA and SQIVND (reference sequence). The CDR3 consists of 12 residues.

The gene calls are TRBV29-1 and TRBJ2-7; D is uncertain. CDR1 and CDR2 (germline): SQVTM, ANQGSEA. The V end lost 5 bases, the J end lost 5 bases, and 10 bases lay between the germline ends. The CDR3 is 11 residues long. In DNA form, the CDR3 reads TGCAGCGTTTCCACCCCGGACGAGCAGTACTTC. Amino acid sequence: CSVSTPDEQYF.